Below are 19 T cell receptor beta chains sequenced from a single sample in a study of blood T cell repertoires in COVID-19. TCRdb's copy holds only in-frame clones and misses some; the assay was immunoSEQ multiplex PCR. In the table there are some 230,000 clones, 80% to 85% of which are singletons. The sequenced sample was peripheral blood. These receptors were taken from a woman in her sixties or seventies who had recovered from COVID-19.

The gene calls are TRBV6-5 and TRBJ1-5; 7 bases map to TRBD1. This CDR3 comprises 14 residues. Unmatched junction bases numbered 2, after V lost 0 bases and J lost 6 bases. Germline loops: CDR1 MNHEY, CDR2 SVGAGI. CDR3: CASSYSGGGQPQHF. CDR3 DNA: TGTGCCAGCAGTTACTCAGGGGGCGGTCAGCCCCAGCATTTT.

The rearrangement uses TRBV5-1 and TRBJ2-3, with D possibly matching TRBD2 (6 bases). V was clipped by 2 bases and J by 0 bases, with 7 bases between them. The CDR3 totals 14 residues. Germline loops: CDR1 SGHRS, CDR2 YFSETQ. CDR3 coding DNA: TGCGCCAGCAGCTTCGGGACTAGCACAGATACGCAGTATTTT. Translating gives CASSFGTSTDTQYF.

V usage is TRBV5-4 and J usage is TRBJ1-1; TRBD1 aligns across 7 bases. Looked up from germline, CDR1 is SGHNT and CDR2 is YYREEE (reference sequence). There are 13 residues in the CDR3. V was clipped by 2 bases and J by 8 bases; unmatched bases: 6. The CDR3 DNA sequence: TGTGCCAGCAGCTTAGACAGGGTAAAGGAAGCTTTCTTT. Its translation: CASSLDRVKEAFF. The whole variable domain, filled in from reference TRBV5-4 and TRBJ1-1, reads ETGVTQSPTHLIKTRGQQVTLRCSSQSGHNTVSWYQQALGQGPQFIFQYYREEENGRGNFPPRFSGLQFPNYSSELNVNALELDDSALYLCASSLDRVKEAFFGQGTRLTVV.

This sequence joins TRBV21-1 and TRBJ1-2; the table calls TRBD1, which could not be checked here. TRBV21-1 is tagged as a pseudogene. The CDR3 sequence is 17 residues long. CDR3 in amino acids: CASRAGTAEIFFYGYTF. The CDR3 nucleotides are TGTGCCAGCAGAGCCGGGACAGCCGAAATTTTTTTCTATGGCTACACCTTC.

This chain uses TRBV18 with TRBJ2-3; 10 nucleotides match TRBD2. CDR1 is KGHSH and CDR2 is LQKENI in the germline V gene. The CDR3 spans 15 residues. Losses at the gene ends were 6 bases for V and 0 bases for J; bases not matched to a gene: 3. CDR3 nucleotides: TGTGCCAGCTCCGGGACTAGCGCAAGCACAGATACGCAGTATTTT. Protein sequence: CASSGTSASTDTQYF.

The chain couples TRBV5-1 to TRBJ1-1; 9 bases match TRBD1. The J segment lost 5 bases and the V segment lost 4 bases, leaving 9 bases of the junction unmatched. Germline V gene lookup returns CDR1 SGHRS and CDR2 YFSETQ. The CDR3 length is 15 residues. CDR3 region: CASSPAQTGGTEAFF. In DNA form, the CDR3 reads TGCGCCAGCAGCCCCGCTCAGACAGGGGGAACTGAAGCTTTCTTT.

The chain uses TRBV11-2 and TRBJ2-3; tentative D call: TRBD2 (5 bases). V lost 4 bases, J lost 2 bases, and 13 bases lay in between. The germline V gene encodes CDR1 SGHAT and CDR2 FQNNGV. The CDR3 is made up of 15 amino acids. CDR3 region: CASSSLWEYTDTQYF. The DNA of the CDR3 is TGTGCCAGCAGCTCACTGTGGGAGTACACAGATACGCAGTATTTT.

The chain recombines TRBV5-1 with TRBJ2-7; TRBD2 matches 10 bases. The junction had 5 bases not matched to a gene; V was cut back by 3 bases and J by 2 bases. The CDR3 is made up of 15 amino acids. Germline assignment: CDR1 SGHRS and CDR2 YFSETQ. The CDR3 DNA reads as TGCGCCAGCAGCTCTTCAACTAGCGGGGCCTACGAGCAGTACTTC. This encodes CASSSSTSGAYEQYF.

Here the CDR3 DNA reads TGCGCCAGCAGCTTGGCCGGTGGGGCTAGGAACGAGCAGTACTTC. Translated: CASSLAGGARNEQYF. V usage is TRBV5-1 and J usage is TRBJ2-7, with a weak D call TRBD1 (5 bases). CDR1 and CDR2 (germline): SGHRS, YFSETQ. The CDR3 is 15 amino acids. Trimming stripped 0 bases from V and 5 bases from J, with 15 bases between.

The CDR3 is CASSGDSSYEQYF. CDR3 DNA: TGTGCCAGCAGTGGGGACAGCTCCTACGAGCAGTACTTC. This chain joins TRBV12-3 or TRBV12-4 and TRBJ2-7, with 7 bases matching TRBD1. The CDR3 totals 13 residues. V shed 5 bases and J 0 bases; nucleotides not matched to a gene: 1.

The chain combines TRBV19 with TRBJ1-1; D is undetermined. V was clipped by 5 bases and J by 5 bases, with 15 bases between them. CDR3 length: 14 residues. Germline V gene sequence: CDR1 LNHDA, CDR2 SQIVND (reference sequence). CDR3 nucleotide sequence: TGTGCCAGTAGTCGGGAACCAGTAAAGACTGAAGCTTTCTTT. Protein sequence: CASSREPVKTEAFF.

This clone was seen only once. This chain uses TRBV7-2 with TRBJ1-1; 10 positions agree with TRBD1. There are 16 residues in the CDR3. The ends lost 4 bases at V and 7 bases at J; junction bases unmatched: 12. From germline, CDR1 is SGHTA and CDR2 FQGNSA. CDR3 in DNA: TGTGCCAGCAGCTCCCGGCGGGACAGGGGAGGCGGTGAAGCTTTCTTT. Translation: CASSSRRDRGGGEAFF.

The chain couples TRBV27 to TRBJ2-5, with 12 bases matching TRBD2. With 5 bases clipped from V and 1 base from J, the junction kept 8 bases outside the gene matches. Germline V lookup: CDR1 MNHEY, CDR2 SMNVEV (reference sequence). CDR3 length: 17 residues. CDR3 in DNA: TGTGCCAGCAGTCTAATTACTAGCGGGGGGCCCCAAGAGACCCAGTACTTC. This translates into CASSLITSGGPQETQYF.

The chain couples TRBV5-4 to TRBJ1-2; 9 bases line up with TRBD1. Trimming took 3 bases from V and 6 from J; bases not matched to a gene: 6. Germline V CDR1 and CDR2: SGHNT, YYREEE (reference sequence). The CDR3 sequence is 14 residues long. CDR3 region: CASSWDRARDGYTF. CDR3 coding DNA: TGTGCCAGCAGCTGGGACAGGGCGAGAGATGGCTACACCTTC.

In this sample, this clone turned up once. The chain uses TRBV7-9 and TRBJ2-5; weak D call: TRBD2 (6 bases). Per germline, CDR1 SEHNR and CDR2 FQNEAQ (reference sequence). The CDR3 contains 14 residues. Deletions cut 5 bases from V and 1 base from J, with 11 bases between. The CDR3 nucleotides are TGTGCCAGCAGCCAGACTAGGAGCCAAGAGACCCAGTACTTC. It encodes CASSQTRSQETQYF.

Of note for this clone: In the same sample, other DNA sequences code for this CDR3. The chain employs TRBV18 and TRBJ1-5; the match to TRBD1 covers 9 bases. CDR1 is KGHSH, CDR2 LQKENI, per germline. J lost 3 bases, V lost 6 bases, and 6 bases had no gene match. The CDR3 covers 15 residues. Here the CDR3 DNA reads TGTGCCAGCTCCCCCGGGACAGGGTCCAATCAGCCCCAGCATTTT. It codes for CASSPGTGSNQPQHF.

The J gene is TRBJ1-5, the V gene TRBV6-6; 9 bases are a match to TRBD1. The V segment lost 4 bases and the J segment 2 bases; nucleotides outside the gene matches: 6. The CDR3 has 16 amino acids. Germline assignment: CDR1 MNHNY and CDR2 SVGAGI (reference sequence). CDR3 in amino acids: CASSSGTGMGNQPQHF. CDR3 nucleotide sequence: TGTGCCAGCAGTTCCGGGACAGGGATGGGCAATCAGCCCCAGCATTTT.

V is TRBV18 and J is TRBJ2-5, with 14 bases lining up with TRBD2. V lost 6 bases, J lost 4 bases, and 4 bases stayed unmatched. This CDR3 contains 15 residues. From germline, CDR1 is KGHSH and CDR2 LQKENI. The CDR3 nucleotides read TGTGCCAGCTCGCCTGGACTAGCGGGGGGAGAGACCCAGTACTTC. Protein sequence: CASSPGLAGGETQYF. The whole variable domain, remainder taken from reference TRBV18 and TRBJ2-5, is NAGVMQNPRHLVRRRGQEARLRCSPMKGHSHVYWYRQLPEEGLKFMVYLQKENIIDESGMPKERFSAEFPKEGPSILRIQQVVRGDSAAYFCASSPGLAGGETQYFGPGTRLLVL.

V and J are TRBV6-6 and TRBJ1-2; weak D call: TRBD1 (5 bases). This CDR3 is built from 12 residues. The V end was cut by 4 bases, the J end by 8 bases, with 11 bases between. Germline V CDR1 and CDR2: MNHNY, SVGAGI (reference sequence). CDR3 region: CASSSGGGGYTF. CDR3 sequence (DNA): TGTGCCAGCAGTTCGGGGGGAGGAGGCTACACCTTC.